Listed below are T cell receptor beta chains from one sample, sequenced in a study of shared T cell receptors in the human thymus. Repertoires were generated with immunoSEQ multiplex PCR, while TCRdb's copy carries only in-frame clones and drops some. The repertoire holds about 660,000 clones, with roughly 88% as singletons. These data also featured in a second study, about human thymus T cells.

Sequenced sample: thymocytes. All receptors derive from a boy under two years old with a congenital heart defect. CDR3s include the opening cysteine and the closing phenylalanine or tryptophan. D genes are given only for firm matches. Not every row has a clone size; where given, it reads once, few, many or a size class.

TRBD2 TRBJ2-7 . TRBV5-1 TGCGCCAGCAGCCCTAGCGGCTACGAGCAGTACTTC CASSPSGYEQYF
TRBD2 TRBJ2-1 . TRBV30 TGTGCCTGGAGTCACAGCGGGAGGGCCCTCTCCAATGAGCAGTTCTTC CAWSHSGRALSNEQFF
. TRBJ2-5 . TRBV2 TGTGCCAGCAGTGAAGATGGAGCGTACTTC CASSEDGAYF
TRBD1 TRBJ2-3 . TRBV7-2 TGTGCCAGCAGCCGAGAGACAGGGGAGAGGCGGGATACGCAGTATTTT CASSRETGERRDTQYF
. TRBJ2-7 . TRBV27 TGTGCCAGCAGTCACGGGACTCCCAACGCCGCGAGCCAGCTCCCCTACGAGCAGTACTTC CASSHGTPNAASQLPYEQYF
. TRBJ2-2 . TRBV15 TGTGCCACCAGCAGAGATCGGTTCACCGGGGAGCTGTTTTTT CATSRDRFTGELFF
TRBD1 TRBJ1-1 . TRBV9 TGTGCCAGCAGCGGGGGACAGGAGGGTTTATTGGGAGCTTTCTTT CASSGGQEGLLGAFF
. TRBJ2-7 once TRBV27 TGTGCCAGCAGTTTGGGGCCGACAGTGGAGCCCTACGAGCAGTACTTC CASSLGPTVEPYEQYF
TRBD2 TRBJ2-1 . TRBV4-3 TGCGCCAGCAGCCAAGATCGCTCCGCAGGACTAGTTCTCTACAATGAGCAGTTCTTC CASSQDRSAGLVLYNEQFF
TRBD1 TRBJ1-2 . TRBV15 TGTGCCACCAGCAAGGAGGACAGGGCGAATGGCTACACCTTC CATSKEDRANGYTF
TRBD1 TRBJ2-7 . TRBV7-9 TGTGCCAGCAGCTCCAGTGCCGGGACAGGGAGATACGAGCAGTACTTC CASSSSAGTGRYEQYF
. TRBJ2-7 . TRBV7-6 TGTGCCAGCAGCCCGGGACTGCCGCTGCAGTACTTC CASSPGLPLQYF
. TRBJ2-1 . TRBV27 TGTGCCAGCAGTTTATTCCTACAGGGCTACAATGAGCAGTTCTTC CASSLFLQGYNEQFF
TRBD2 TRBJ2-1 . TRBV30 TGTGCCTCCTCGGGACTAGCGGAAATCAATGAGCAGTTCTTC CASSGLAEINEQFF
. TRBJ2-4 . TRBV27 TGTGCCAGCAGTTTCGGTGGGGAGGAGGCCAAAAACATTCAGTACTTC CASSFGGEEAKNIQYF
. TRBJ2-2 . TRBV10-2 TGCGCCAGCAGTGAGTATAGCGGCGGAGAGGGCACCGGGGAGCTGTTTTTT CASSEYSGGEGTGELFF